This TCR beta chain was identified in a study of regulatory T cells in long-lasting Graves disease. Documented time point: newly diagnosed GD, antithyroid drugs for less than 3 months. The TCR library was made from RNA extracted from PBMCs. The source of the patients was an endocrinology department in Xi'an, China. Blood from the periphery, nine milliliters in all, was drawn into EDTA tubes. Libraries of TCR beta came from iRepertoire HTBI primers plus Arm-PCR of CDR3 regions. TCRdb re-called the multiplex PCR reads with MiXCR, one entry per CDR3 protein. Here the sample spans around 250,000 distinct CDR3 sequences, 20% to 25% being singletons. This clonotype was counted at least ten times. Material: peripheral blood mononuclear cells (PBMCs), obtained at new diagnosis, from a patient treated with antithyroid drugs. This clonotype was obtained from a female donor with Graves disease.

CDR3 region: CASTEHGLQSYTGELFF. As DNA, the CDR3 is TGTGCCAGCACCGAACATGGGCTCCAATCGTACACCGGGGAGCTGTTTTTT. The chain joins TRBV6-1 to TRBJ2-2; D remains unclear. CDR3 length: 17 residues. Germline V gene data show CDR1 as MNHNS and CDR2 as SASEGT. Trimming left V 7 bases short and J 3 bases short, with 21 bases between.